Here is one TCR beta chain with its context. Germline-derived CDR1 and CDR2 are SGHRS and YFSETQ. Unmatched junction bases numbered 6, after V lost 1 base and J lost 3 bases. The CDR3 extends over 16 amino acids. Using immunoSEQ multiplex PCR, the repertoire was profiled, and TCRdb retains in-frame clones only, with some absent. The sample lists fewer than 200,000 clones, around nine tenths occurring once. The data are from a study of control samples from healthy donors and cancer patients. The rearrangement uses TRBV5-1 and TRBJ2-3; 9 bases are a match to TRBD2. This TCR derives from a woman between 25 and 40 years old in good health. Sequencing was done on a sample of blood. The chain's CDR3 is CASSLSGLAMTDTQYF. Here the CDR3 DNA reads TGCGCCAGCAGCTTGTCGGGACTAGCTATGACAGATACGCAGTATTTT.